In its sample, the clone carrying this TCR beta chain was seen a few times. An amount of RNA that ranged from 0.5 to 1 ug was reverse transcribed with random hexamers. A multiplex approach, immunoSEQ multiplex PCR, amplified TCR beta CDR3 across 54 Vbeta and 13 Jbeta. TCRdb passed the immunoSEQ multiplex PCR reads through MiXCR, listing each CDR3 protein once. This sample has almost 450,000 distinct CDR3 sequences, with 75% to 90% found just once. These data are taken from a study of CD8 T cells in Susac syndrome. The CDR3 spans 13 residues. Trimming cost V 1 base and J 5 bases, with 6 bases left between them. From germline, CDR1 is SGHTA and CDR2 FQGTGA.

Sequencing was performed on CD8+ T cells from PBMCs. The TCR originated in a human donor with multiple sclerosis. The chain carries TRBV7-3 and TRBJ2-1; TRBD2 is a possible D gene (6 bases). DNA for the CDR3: TGTGCCAGCAGCTTAAGGGGGGACAATGAGCAGTTCTTC. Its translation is CASSLRGDNEQFF. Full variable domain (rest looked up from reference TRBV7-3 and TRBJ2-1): GAGVSQTPSNKVTEKGKYVELRCDPISGHTALYWYRQSLGQGPEFLIYFQGTGAADDSGLPNDRFFAVRPEGSVSTLKIQRTERGDSAVYLCASSLRGDNEQFFGPGTRLTVL.